These 14 T cell receptor beta chains originate from one sample sequenced in a study of blood T cell repertoires in COVID-19. Here immunoSEQ multiplex PCR was the method, and the copy in TCRdb shows in-frame clones only, minus some. The data show under 250,000 clones, about nine tenths seen once. The sample taken for sequencing was peripheral blood. The receptors come from a man aged 35 to 55 with acute or convalescent COVID-19.

The chain has TRBV5-4 and TRBJ2-2; 10 nucleotides align to TRBD2. The trim removed 2 bases at V and 4 bases at J, leaving 8 bases unmatched. This CDR3 has 17 residues. CDR1 is SGHNT and CDR2 is YYREEE in the germline V gene (reference sequence). The CDR3 DNA follows: TGTGCCAGCAGCTTCCTAGCGGGGGCCCCGGGCACCGGGGAGCTGTTTTTT. Translation: CASSFLAGAPGTGELFF.

The CDR3 nucleotides are TGTGCCAGCTCATCAGGGGCGAACACTGAAGCTTTCTTT. It translates to CASSSGANTEAFF. The chain is built from TRBV6-4 and TRBJ1-1, with D perhaps TRBD1 (6 bases). Trimming pared 8 bases from V and 1 base from J, leaving 11 bases between. CDR3 length: 13 amino acids. In germline, CDR1 is MRHNA, CDR2 SNTAGT.

This chain connects TRBV30 to TRBJ2-5; 11 bases are a match to TRBD2. The CDR3 consists of 15 residues. V was pared by 3 bases and J by 3 bases, with 6 bases of the junction left unmatched. From germline, CDR1 is GTSNPN and CDR2 SVGIG (reference sequence). CDR3 DNA: TGTGCCTGGAGGGAAGGGACTAGCGGAAAAGAGACCCAGTACTTC. Translating gives CAWREGTSGKETQYF. Drawing the rest from reference TRBV30 and TRBJ2-5, the complete variable domain is SQTIHQWPATLVQPVGSPLSLECTVEGTSNPNLYWYRQAAGRGLQLLFYSVGIGQISSEVPQNLSASRPQDRQFILSSKKLLLSDSGFYLCAWREGTSGKETQYFGPGTRLLVL.

This sequence joins TRBV30 and TRBJ1-1; D gene ambiguous. V gave up 6 bases and J gave up 1 base, with 12 bases separating them. Germline V gene sequence: CDR1 GTSNPN, CDR2 SVGIG (reference sequence). CDR3 length: 13 residues. The CDR3 is CACQPLSNTEAFF. CDR3 bases: TGTGCCTGCCAACCACTTTCGAACACTGAAGCTTTCTTT.

This chain joins TRBV5-5 and TRBJ1-5; perhaps TRBD1 as D (5 bases). Germline V gene lookup returns CDR1 SGHKS and CDR2 YYEKEE (reference sequence). V was clipped by 0 bases and J by 7 bases, with 14 bases between them. The CDR3 sequence is 15 residues long. The CDR3 DNA reads as TGTGCCAGCAGCTTGGTAGCCAGGGCGGAACAGCCCCAGCATTTT. Its translation is CASSLVARAEQPQHF.

This clone is a singleton in its sample. The V call is TRBV9, the J call TRBJ1-2, with 8 positions matching TRBD1. The CDR3 length is 13 residues. The germline V gene encodes CDR1 SGDLS and CDR2 YYNGEE. Trimming cost V 3 bases and J 4 bases; bases outside gene matches: 2. CDR3 amino acids: CASSGTGTYGYTF. CDR3 sequence (DNA): TGTGCCAGCAGCGGGACAGGGACCTATGGCTACACCTTC.

The chain couples TRBV5-6 to TRBJ2-5, with D unresolved. CDR1 and CDR2 from the germline V gene are SGHDT and YYEEEE. This CDR3 contains 14 residues. The V end was cut by 1 base, the J end by 1 base, with 8 bases between. In nucleotides, the CDR3 is TGTGCCAGCAGCTTGCCAACAGCCCAAGAGACCCAGTACTTC. Protein: CASSLPTAQETQYF.

The chain has TRBV6-5 and TRBJ2-2; TRBD1 matches 7 bases. CDR1 is MNHEY, CDR2 SVGAGI, per germline. J was trimmed by 4 bases and V by 6 bases; bases with no gene match: 8. The CDR3 is made up of 15 amino acids. Here the CDR3 DNA reads TGTGCCAGCAGCTCCCGGACAGGTCCCACCGGGGAGCTGTTTTTT. It translates to CASSSRTGPTGELFF.

This chain connects TRBV5-1 to TRBJ1-4, with D perhaps matching TRBD1 (5 bases). The ends were cut back, 2 bases at V and 8 bases at J, with 13 bases in the middle. Germline V gene lookup returns CDR1 SGHRS and CDR2 YFSETQ. The CDR3 spans 14 residues. CDR3 sequence reads: CASSFGGEQEKLFF. The CDR3 bases are TGCGCCAGCAGCTTCGGGGGAGAGCAAGAAAAACTGTTTTTT.

This chain connects TRBV7-8 to TRBJ1-1, with 8 bases matching TRBD1. This CDR3 spans 14 amino acids. Germline CDR1 reads SGHVS; CDR2 reads FQNEAQ. Trimming at V came to 3 bases and at J to 5 bases, leaving 5 bases not matched to a gene. As DNA, the CDR3 is TGTGCCAGCAGCTTCGGCAGGGGGCTTACTGAAGCTTTCTTT. It yields the protein CASSFGRGLTEAFF. Using reference TRBV7-8 and TRBJ1-1 for the parts outside the CDR3, the full variable domain is GAGVSQSPRYKVAKRGQDVALRCDPISGHVSLFWYQQALGQGPEFLTYFQNEAQLDKSGLPSDRFFAERPEGSVSTLKIQRTQQEDSAVYLCASSFGRGLTEAFFGQGTRLTVV.

The chain carries TRBV6-5 and TRBJ1-2; maybe TRBD1 (6 bases). CDR3 size: 15 residues. Germline loops: CDR1 MNHEY, CDR2 SVGAGI. V lost 2 bases to trimming and J lost 5 bases, with 15 bases between them. The CDR3 bases are TGTGCCAGCAGTTACCGACAGGCTCAAACATATGGCTACACCTTC. It specifies CASSYRQAQTYGYTF.

The rearrangement links TRBV5-1 to TRBJ2-7; 8 bases are a match to TRBD1. The germline CDR1 and CDR2 sequences are SGHRS and YFSETQ. V dropped 2 bases and J dropped 4; count of bases not matched to a gene: 11. The CDR3 contains 16 residues. CDR3 sequence (DNA): TGCGCCAGCAGCTTTGGACAGGGTAGTTTTCAATACGAGCAGTACTTC. Translating it yields CASSFGQGSFQYEQYF. Using reference TRBV5-1 and TRBJ2-7 for the parts outside the CDR3, the full variable domain is KAGVTQTPRYLIKTRGQQVTLSCSPISGHRSVSWYQQTPGQGLQFLFEYFSETQRNKGNFPGRFSGRQFSNSRSEMNVSTLELGDSALYLCASSFGQGSFQYEQYFGPGTRLTVT.

This chain uses TRBV10-3 with TRBJ1-1, with 7 nucleotides matching TRBD1. Trimming at V came to 6 bases and at J to 7 bases, leaving 11 bases not matched to a gene. The CDR3 is 14 residues long. The germline gives CDR1 ENHRY, CDR2 SYGVKD. The CDR3 protein is CAIRRDSGQGEAFF. The CDR3 DNA sequence: TGTGCCATCAGAAGGGACAGTGGTCAGGGTGAAGCTTTCTTT.

Regarding this clone: The sample has other DNA sequences that encode this CDR3 too. The gene calls are TRBV19 and TRBJ1-1; the D gene is possibly TRBD1 (5 bases). This CDR3 is built from 12 residues. The germline V and J ends were trimmed by 3 bases and 5 bases, with 7 bases remaining between them. CDR1 is LNHDA, CDR2 SQIVND, per germline (reference sequence). CDR3 in amino acids: CASSIRGTEAFF. The DNA for the CDR3 is TGTGCCAGTAGTATCCGGGGGACTGAAGCTTTCTTT.